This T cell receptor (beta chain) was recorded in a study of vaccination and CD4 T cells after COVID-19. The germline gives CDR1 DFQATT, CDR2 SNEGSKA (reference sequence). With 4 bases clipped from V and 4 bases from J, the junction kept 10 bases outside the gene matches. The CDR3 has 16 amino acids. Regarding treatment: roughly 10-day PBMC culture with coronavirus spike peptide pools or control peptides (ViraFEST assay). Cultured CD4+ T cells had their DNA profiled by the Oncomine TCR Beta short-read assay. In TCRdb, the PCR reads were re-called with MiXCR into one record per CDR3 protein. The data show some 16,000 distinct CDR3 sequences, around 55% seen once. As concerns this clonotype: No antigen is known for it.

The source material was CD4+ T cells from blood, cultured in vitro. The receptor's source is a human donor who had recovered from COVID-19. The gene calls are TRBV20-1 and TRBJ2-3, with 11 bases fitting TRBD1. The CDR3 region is CSATGPDRGRADTQYF. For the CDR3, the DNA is TGCAGTGCTACGGGCCCGGACAGGGGGCGCGCAGATACGCAGTATTTT.